A single sample gave rise to the 13 T cell receptor beta chains below, sequenced in a study of spatial heterogeneity in lung cancer. One entry per CDR3 protein results from TCRdb running MiXCR on the 5' RACE reads. This table has about 26,000 distinct CDR3 sequences, 6% appearing once. Regarding time point: blood at routine non-recurrence follow-up after resection. Whole RNA, which was extracted from tumor, nontumor lung tissue or frozen PBMC, was sequenced without any cell sorting. Here the sequenced sample was PBMCs, taken at follow-up. These receptors came from a male donor with early-stage non-small cell lung cancer.

This clonotype was seen ten or more times. The V gene is TRBV27, the J gene TRBJ2-4; D might be TRBD1 (7 bases). This CDR3 comprises 12 residues. Germline V CDR1 and CDR2: MNHEY, SMNVEV (reference sequence). The chain's CDR3 is CASQGGGNIQYF. In nucleotides, the CDR3 is TGTGCAAGTCAGGGGGGTGGGAACATTCAGTACTTC.

This chain links TRBV13 with TRBJ2-1, with TRBD2 identical over 13 bases. Germline V gives CDR1 PRHDT, CDR2 FYEKMQ (reference sequence). Trimming cost V 5 bases and J 8 bases; bases outside gene matches: 9. CDR3 length: 16 residues. The CDR3 sequence is CASSDKTSGRTHEQFF. DNA for the CDR3: TGTGCCAGCAGCGACAAGACTAGCGGGAGGACCCATGAGCAGTTCTTC. Supplemented by reference TRBV13 and TRBJ2-1, the full variable domain reads AAGVIQSPRHLIKEKRETATLKCYPIPRHDTVYWYQQGPGQDPQFLISFYEKMQSDKGSIPDRFSAQQFSDYHSELNMSSLELGDSALYFCASSDKTSGRTHEQFFGPGTRLTVL.

This clonotype was picked up a small number of times. This chain joins TRBV5-1 and TRBJ1-2; the D is unclear. The germline CDR1 and CDR2 sequences are SGHRS and YFSETQ. Trimming took 5 bases from V and 5 from J, leaving 16 bases between them. The CDR3 totals 14 residues. In DNA form, the CDR3 reads TGCGCCAGCAGTAGCGGTGAGCCTGGTTATGGCTACACCTTC. This translates into CASSSGEPGYGYTF.

This clonotype was detected a few times. J is TRBJ2-7 and V is TRBV7-2, with D perhaps TRBD2 (5 bases). This CDR3 contains 15 residues. Deletions cut 5 bases from V and 0 bases from J, with 14 bases between. Germline assignment: CDR1 SGHTA and CDR2 FQGNSA. The CDR3 DNA follows: TGTGCCAGCAGCCCCAGCGGCCTGAGCTCCTACGAGCAGTACTTC. This encodes CASSPSGLSSYEQYF.

V gene TRBV24-1 combines with J gene TRBJ2-3; 9 nucleotides agree with TRBD2. This CDR3 is 17 amino acids long. CDR1 is KGHDR, CDR2 SFDVKD, per germline. V shed 3 bases and J 9 bases; nucleotides not matched to a gene: 15. CDR3 in DNA: TGTGCCACCAGTGATCAGCTAGGAGACCCCGGGACTAGCACGCAGTATTTT. Translation gives CATSDQLGDPGTSTQYF.

This clonotype was detected ten times or more. The CDR3 is CASSPTGADTQYF. CDR3 nucleotide sequence: TGTGCCAGCTCACCTACAGGGGCAGATACGCAGTATTTT. The rearrangement links TRBV18 to TRBJ2-3, with 7 nucleotides matching TRBD1. In germline, CDR1 is KGHSH, CDR2 LQKENI. CDR3 length: 13 residues. V was clipped by 3 bases and J by 4 bases; unmatched bases: 1. Variable domain in full (rest from reference TRBV18 and TRBJ2-3): NAGVMQNPRHLVRRRGQEARLRCSPMKGHSHVYWYRQLPEEGLKFMVYLQKENIIDESGMPKERFSAEFPKEGPSILRIQQVVRGDSAAYFCASSPTGADTQYFGPGTRLTVL.

In this sample, this clonotype turned up many times. The chain is built from TRBV9 and TRBJ2-3; D is ambiguous. The CDR3 is made up of 13 amino acids. The germline V gene has CDR1 SGDLS and CDR2 YYNGEE. V lost 6 bases and J 2 bases, leaving 10 bases between the germline ends. The CDR3 DNA reads as TGTGCCAGCAACCAGGTACTCACAGATACGCAGTATTTT. Amino acid sequence: CASNQVLTDTQYF.

There are many counts of this clonotype. The rearrangement links TRBV7-8 to TRBJ2-2; TRBD1 is a possible D gene (6 bases). The germline CDR1 and CDR2 sequences are SGHVS and FQNEAQ. CDR3 size: 15 residues. Trimming cost V 3 bases and J 2 bases, with 10 bases left between them. This CDR3 is CASSFGTLNTGELFF. The CDR3 bases are TGTGCCAGCAGCTTCGGGACACTTAACACCGGGGAGCTGTTTTTT.

This rearrangement joins TRBV12-3 or TRBV12-4 to TRBJ1-1; 10 positions match TRBD1. V shed 7 bases, J shed 4 bases, and the junction held 6 bases outside the gene matches. The CDR3 sequence is 14 residues long. The CDR3 DNA sequence: TGTGCCAGCAAACCGGGACAGGGGACCACTGAAGCTTTCTTT. This encodes CASKPGQGTTEAFF.

This clonotype was seen repeatedly, ten times or more. The chain couples TRBV11-3 to TRBJ2-1; D assignment may be TRBD1 or TRBD2 (6 bases each). Deletions cut 5 bases from V and 11 bases from J, with 16 bases between. CDR3 length: 13 amino acids. CDR1 and CDR2 (germline): SGHNT, YENEEA. The CDR3 loop reads CASSRPQGGKQFF. CDR3 in DNA: TGTGCCAGCAGCCGCCCTCAAGGGGGGAAGCAGTTCTTC.

This clonotype has at least ten counts. This chain joins TRBV3-1 and TRBJ2-3; D is unresolved. Trimming cost V 0 bases and J 7 bases, with 8 bases left between them. The CDR3 consists of 13 residues. The germline CDR1 and CDR2 sequences are LGHDT and YNNKEL (reference sequence). Here the CDR3 reads CASSQDRGHTQYF. The CDR3 DNA reads TGTGCCAGCAGCCAAGATCGAGGACATACGCAGTATTTT.

This clonotype has ten or more counts. V usage is TRBV6-2 or TRBV6-3 and J usage is TRBJ2-3, with D possibly being TRBD1 or TRBD2 (5 bases each). Germline lookup yields CDR1 MNHEY and CDR2 SVGEGT. The CDR3 extends over 14 amino acids. V was cut by 0 bases and J by 5 bases, with 9 bases left in between. The CDR3: CASSYSGTQDTQYF. The CDR3, as DNA: TGTGCCAGCAGTTACTCGGGGACGCAAGATACGCAGTATTTT.

This clonotype was observed at least ten times. The chain couples TRBV4-2 to TRBJ1-1, with 7 nucleotides matching TRBD1. The V gene end was trimmed by 2 bases and the J gene end by 12 bases; junction bases not matched to a gene: 9. The CDR3 consists of 13 residues. From germline, CDR1 is LGHNA and CDR2 YNFKEQ. For the CDR3, the DNA is TGTGCCAGCAGCCAAACTAACAGGGGTGATCCTTTCTTT. This gives the protein CASSQTNRGDPFF.